This TCR beta chain was sequenced during a study of T cell responses to AZD1222 COVID-19 vaccine (dated by TCRdb to about 2021). As for the study more broadly: TCR sequencing was performed for over 230 trial participants, of whom some 200 were given two doses of AZD1222 and around 25 were given two doses of MenACWY control vaccine. Trial participants were enrolled by age into subgroups of 18-55, 56-69 and 70-plus years, and roughly 150, 30 and 60 TCR-sequenced participants, respectively, were included in these subgroups. The research as a whole found: In the small 56-69-year group, the increase in depth fell short of significance, most likely because of low power. After two AZD1222 doses, spike-specific TCR breadth and depth were significantly higher than at day 0 and than in MenACWY recipients. Conclusions about previously exposed vaccinees are limited, since just six or seven AZD1222 recipients were seropositive for SARS-CoV-2 at baseline. Because no day 14 peak-response samples were available, the repertoires could be characterized only after the peak T cell response. Participants were mostly white British and included more females than males, and it was suggested by the authors that clonal diversity may have been underestimated. Epitopes outside the regions mutated in the B.1.351 and B.1.1.7 variants were reportedly recognized by nearly half of the unique spike-specific TCRs. The whole spike protein was spanned by vaccine-associated CD4 TCRs, and dominant responses were seen in regions 160-218 and 743-854.

Compared with germline, V lacks 8 bases and J lacks 3 bases; bases without a gene match: 9. Looking up the germline V gene yields CDR1 SGHRS and CDR2 YFSETQ. CDR3 length: 15 amino acids, cysteine to phenylalanine. Kept here is only the CDR3 DNA, which spans 45 bases and is read in frame from base 1. What the time point label conveys for this sample: about 28 days (+/-7) after the second vaccine dose. Because spike-specific TCR depth and breadth did not differ between the two schedules, AZD1222 recipients who got a second dose at roughly 4 weeks were pooled with those who got a second dose at roughly 12 weeks. Vaccinee samples were obtained from the UK trials COV001 and COV002, which included a single-blind randomized controlled phase 2/3 trial of AZD1222 (ChAdOx1 nCoV-19) in healthy adults. Trial participant PBMC samples were collected at day 0 and day 28 after the second dose for TCRbeta chain sequencing.

The CDR3 regions of human TCRbeta chains were analyzed by immunosequencing. The authors' analysis ran thus. TCRs in the repertoires were compared against a reference library of SARS-CoV-2-specific TCRs that had been generated with the MIRA antigen-specificity platform. Breadth was defined as the fraction of unique TCRs that were SARS-CoV-2-associated. Depth was defined as the fraction of total T cells that were SARS-CoV-2-associated. Using the MIRA data, each spike-specific TCR was mapped to the spike region that the TCR reacts to and placed in a CD4 or CD8 class. Log10-transformed breadth and depth values were compared by one-way ANOVA with Sidak's multiple comparisons tests. TCRdb took this table from immuneACCESS and kept in-frame rearrangements with V and J called. Such tables lack part of the clones; where checked against another copy, unresolved V genes explain under half of the gap, and the rest is unexplained. D and trimming come from the DNA, and the V and J calls and clone size come from that table. The sample table shows more than 95,000 clones, and around 85% are seen once. The top ten clonotypes cover 3.5% to 4.5% of the sample.

Points on this clone: This clone's antigen is unknown. The record has no base qualities; no much larger clone is one base away.

Sample: peripheral blood, taken 28 days after the second AZD1222 dose. Rearrangement joined TRBV5-1 to TRBJ2-2; 8 nucleotides in the junction match TRBD2. This TCR came from an adult who received the AZD1222 COVID-19 vaccine. In nucleotides, the sequence is TGCGCCAGTACAATTTTGCGGGGGGACACCGGGGAGCTGTTTTTT. Translated, it reads CASTILRGDTGELFF.